The next 19 T cell receptor beta chains were all read from a single sample in a study of human T cells and chemical hapten exposure (dated by TCRdb to the early 2020s). The time point label, as the study defines it: pre-sensitization, week 0. Explained via the paper, the treatment or condition label denotes: therapeutic diphenylcyclopropenone sensitization with weekly scalp DPC. The library came from RACE. The instrument was a NextSeq 500. TCRdb reran the public reads through fastp at Q25 and MiXCR, keeping productive beta chains. Entries are consolidated by CDR3 protein sequence, retaining the most common genes and DNA. The sample data list 250,000 or so distinct CDR3 sequences, and around 7.3% of these were observed just once. The ten top clones hold 0.9% to 1.5% of the sample. The sequencing here drew on whole blood, taken in connection with sensitization to the hapten diphenylcyclopropenone (DPC). The receptor source for this set is a man younger than 30 with alopecia areata. Some clones in this sample may be carry-over from other donors' samples.

This clonotype appeared a few times. This chain connects TRBV4-1 to TRBJ2-2; D gene unclear. This CDR3 comprises 15 residues. The ends were cut back, 0 bases at V and 3 bases at J, with 8 bases in the middle. CDR1 and CDR2 (germline): MGHRA, YSYEKL. CDR3 sequence reads: CASSQDRRDTGELFF. The CDR3 DNA is TGCGCCAGCAGCCAAGATCGCCGGGACACCGGGGAGCTGTTTTTT.

There are a few counts of this clonotype. The CDR3 DNA reads TGTGCCAGCAGTTACACCGGGACAGGGGGCAATCAGCCCCAGCATTTT. As protein: CASSYTGTGGNQPQHF. This rearrangement joins TRBV27 to TRBJ1-5; 10 nucleotides align to TRBD1. Germline V gene sequence: CDR1 MNHEY, CDR2 SMNVEV (reference sequence). Trimming took 4 bases from V and 2 from J; bases not matched to a gene: 5. The CDR3 runs 16 residues.

This clonotype was found many times. V and J are TRBV7-2 and TRBJ2-1; D unclear. Trimming left V 2 bases short and J 6 bases short, with 14 bases between. CDR3 length: 15 amino acids. Germline V gene sequence: CDR1 SGHTA, CDR2 FQGNSA. The CDR3 loop reads CASSLRVGSRNEQFF. The CDR3 DNA sequence: TGTGCCAGCAGCTTAAGGGTGGGCAGTCGCAATGAGCAGTTCTTC. The whole variable domain, filled in from reference TRBV7-2 and TRBJ2-1, reads GAGVSQSPSNKVTEKGKDVELRCDPISGHTALYWYRQSLGQGLEFLIYFQGNSAPDKSGLPSDRFSAERTGGSVSTLTIQRTQQEDSAVYLCASSLRVGSRNEQFFGPGTRLTVL.

This clonotype was seen ten or more times. The chain uses TRBV21-1 and TRBJ2-4. TRBV21-1 is tagged as a pseudogene. The CDR3 is 17 amino acids. DNA of the CDR3: TGTGCCAGCAGCAATTTTTGGGTACGGCTAGCCAAAAACATTCAGTACTTC. Protein sequence: CASSNFWVRLAKNIQYF.

This clonotype occurred a few times. The V and J genes are TRBV7-2 and TRBJ2-1; TRBD1 or TRBD2 may be the D gene (5 bases each). This CDR3 contains 15 residues. CDR1 is SGHTA and CDR2 is FQGNSA in the germline V gene. V shed 4 bases and J shed 8 bases, with 18 bases lying between them. The CDR3 coding sequence is TGTGCCAGCAGCTCTCTACTAGGGGCTGTCGATGAGCAGTTCTTC. The encoded protein is CASSSLLGAVDEQFF.

This clonotype was counted only a few times. This chain connects TRBV12-2 to TRBJ1-2; the tabulated D call, TRBD1, remains unverified against the DNA. TRBV12-2 has pseudogene status. CDR3 length: 15 amino acids. CDR3: CASRQLDRSNYGYTF. The CDR3 nucleotides are TGTGCAAGTCGCCAACTGGACAGGAGCAACTATGGCTACACCTTC.

The chain links TRBV6-5 to TRBJ1-4; no clear D. The V gene lost 3 bases and the J gene lost 2 bases, with 13 bases spanning the gap. This CDR3 comprises 16 residues. CDR1 and CDR2 (germline): MNHEY, SVGAGI. The chain's CDR3 is CASSYALSGTNEKLFF. In DNA, the CDR3 is TGTGCCAGCAGTTATGCGTTGAGCGGTACTAATGAAAAACTGTTTTTT.

This chain connects TRBV5-1 to TRBJ1-1; no definite D call. V was shortened by 1 base and J by 1 base, with 11 bases between the two germline ends. The germline CDR1 and CDR2 sequences are SGHRS and YFSETQ. The CDR3 runs 15 residues. CDR3 in amino acids: CASSLSGLRNTEAFF. CDR3 in DNA: TGCGCCAGCAGCTTGTCGGGGTTGCGGAACACTGAAGCTTTCTTT.

This clonotype was detected only a few times. The gene calls are TRBV4-2 and TRBJ2-7; 7 positions match TRBD2. The CDR3 extends over 17 amino acids. V was clipped by 0 bases and J by 0 bases; unmatched bases: 8. Germline CDR1 reads LGHNA; CDR2 reads YNFKEQ. CDR3 residues: CASSQDLPGGASYEQYF. DNA of the CDR3: TGTGCCAGCAGCCAAGATTTACCGGGGGGAGCCTCCTACGAGCAGTACTTC.

V usage is TRBV6-2 or TRBV6-3 and J usage is TRBJ2-3; 13 nucleotides line up with TRBD2. Germline trimming cut 7 bases from V and 3 bases from J; bases unmatched to any gene: 4. Germline CDR1 and CDR2: MNHEY and SVGEGT. This CDR3 comprises 15 residues. CDR3 sequence (DNA): TGTGCCAGCACCCTGGGACTAGCGGGGACAGATACGCAGTATTTT. Protein sequence: CASTLGLAGTDTQYF.

There are many counts of this clonotype. J is TRBJ2-5 and V is TRBV6-5; TRBD2 matches at 9 bases. The length of the CDR3 is 13 residues. Germline lookup yields CDR1 MNHEY and CDR2 SVGAGI. V was pared by 6 bases and J by 4 bases, with 3 bases of the junction left unmatched. CDR3 region: CASSRAGGETQYF. DNA for the CDR3: TGTGCCAGCAGCAGAGCGGGGGGAGAGACCCAGTACTTC.

The chain has TRBV7-9 and TRBJ2-1; the match to TRBD2 covers 9 bases. Germline lookup yields CDR1 SEHNR and CDR2 FQNEAQ (reference sequence). The CDR3 runs to 14 residues. The junction had 5 bases not matched to a gene; V was cut back by 2 bases and J by 9 bases. The CDR3 reads CASSLLAGEAEQFF. In DNA form, the CDR3 reads TGTGCCAGCAGCTTATTAGCGGGGGAGGCTGAGCAGTTCTTC. Full variable domain (remainder filled in from reference TRBV7-9 and TRBJ2-1): DTGVSQNPRHKITKRGQNVTFRCDPISEHNRLYWYRQTLGQGPEFLTYFQNEAQLEKSRLLSDRFSAERPKGSFSTLEIQRTEQGDSAMYLCASSLLAGEAEQFFGPGTRLTVL.

This clonotype showed up just a few times. The chain carries TRBV27 and TRBJ1-4; the match to TRBD1 covers 9 bases. This CDR3 is 14 amino acids long. The V segment lost 5 bases and the J segment 7 bases; nucleotides outside the gene matches: 5. Germline CDR1 and CDR2: MNHEY and SMNVEV (reference sequence). In DNA, the CDR3 is TGTGCCAGCAGTATTGGGACAGGGACTGAAAAACTGTTTTTT. It encodes CASSIGTGTEKLFF.

Only a few counts were recorded for this clonotype. The chain uses TRBV28 and TRBJ1-5; D might be TRBD1 (5 bases). Germline loops: CDR1 MDHEN, CDR2 SYDVKM. Trimming shortened V by 7 bases and J by 5 bases, and 18 bases separated the two germline ends. The CDR3 covers 15 residues. CDR3 in amino acids: CASILSGGYDQPQHF. In DNA form, the CDR3 reads TGTGCCAGCATCCTAAGTGGGGGTTATGATCAGCCCCAGCATTTT.

Ten or more counts support this clonotype. The J gene is TRBJ2-5, the V gene TRBV27; TRBD2 might be the D (6 bases). Deletions cut 4 bases from V and 10 bases from J, with 22 bases between. This CDR3 region has 15 residues. CDR1 is MNHEY, CDR2 SMNVEV, per germline (reference sequence). The CDR3 loop is CASSSTFLPGSHQYF. The CDR3 nucleotides are TGTGCCAGCAGTTCCACTTTCCTCCCCGGGAGCCACCAGTACTTC.

The chain is built from TRBV5-4 and TRBJ1-4; a weak D match, TRBD1 (5 bases). V shed 4 bases and J shed 0 bases, with 22 bases lying between them. This CDR3 contains 19 residues. Germline loops: CDR1 SGHNT, CDR2 YYREEE (reference sequence). The CDR3 is CASSRLAARDVATNEKLFF. The CDR3, as DNA: TGTGCCAGCAGCCGCCTCGCCGCCAGGGACGTTGCAACTAATGAAAAACTGTTTTTT. Together with reference TRBV5-4 and TRBJ1-4, the CDR3 gives the full variable domain: ETGVTQSPTHLIKTRGQQVTLRCSSQSGHNTVSWYQQALGQGPQFIFQYYREEENGRGNFPPRFSGLQFPNYSSELNVNALELDDSALYLCASSRLAARDVATNEKLFFGSGTQLSVL.

This clonotype was counted a few times. The chain has TRBV6-5 and TRBJ1-2; D not resolved. The CDR3 loop spans 14 amino acids. CDR1 is MNHEY, CDR2 SVGAGI, per germline. Trimming took 2 bases from V and 2 from J, leaving 9 bases between them. CDR3 sequence: CASSYEVGNYGYTF. The DNA of the CDR3 is TGTGCCAGCAGTTACGAAGTGGGAAACTATGGCTACACCTTC.

This clonotype was detected only a few times. This sequence joins TRBV2 and TRBJ2-1; the match to TRBD2 covers 9 bases. The CDR3 contains 19 residues. Looked up from germline, CDR1 is SNHLY and CDR2 is FYNNEI. V was pared by 1 base and J by 9 bases, with 19 bases of the junction left unmatched. CDR3: CASSEGPKLAGVYPTEQFF. DNA of the CDR3: TGTGCCAGCAGTGAAGGCCCCAAACTAGCGGGTGTCTATCCCACTGAGCAGTTCTTC. Together with reference TRBV2 and TRBJ2-1, the CDR3 gives the full variable domain: EPEVTQTPSHQVTQMGQEVILRCVPISNHLYFYWYRQILGQKVEFLVSFYNNEISEKSEIFDDQFSVERPDGSNFTLKIRSTKLEDSAMYFCASSEGPKLAGVYPTEQFFGPGTRLTVL.

The chain links TRBV24-1 to TRBJ2-1; 8 bases align to TRBD1. Unmatched junction bases numbered 9, after V lost 4 bases and J lost 5 bases. The CDR3 has 16 residues. Germline V lookup: CDR1 KGHDR, CDR2 SFDVKD. The CDR3, as DNA: TGTGCCACCAGTGACCACGACAGGGGCCGTAACAATGAGCAGTTCTTC. It translates to CATSDHDRGRNNEQFF.